This T cell receptor beta chain was documented in a study of CD8+ T cells in alopecia areata. The V gene lost 4 bases and the J gene lost 6 bases, with 23 bases spanning the gap. Germline CDR1 reads MGHRA; CDR2 reads YSYEKL. This CDR3 comprises 17 residues. RNA extraction was followed by reverse transcription into cDNA, which acted as the sequencing template. TCRdb's table, derived via immunoSEQ multiplex PCR, lists solely in-frame clones and lacks some. The table lists some 42,000 clones, roughly 92% of them singletons. The treatment is: oral pan-JAK inhibitor, 5-10 mg twice daily. Samples from alopecia areata patients were lesional scalp punch biopsies and peripheral blood.

The receptor comes from a human donor with alopecia areata. The sample was CD8+ T cells sorted from blood, taken at week 24, from a patient treated with tofacitinib. V gene TRBV4-1 combines with J gene TRBJ2-3; D is tentatively TRBD1 or TRBD2 (5 bases each). CDR3 nucleotide sequence: TGCGCCAGCAGCCCCGCGCTGGGGGTGAGTGAGGTTGATACGCAGTATTTT. Translated, it gives CASSPALGVSEVDTQYF.